A few counts support the clone carrying this TCR beta chain. This sample stems from a study of cytomegalovirus exposure and HLA in healthy donors. V was clipped by 2 bases and J by 3 bases, with 16 bases between them. This CDR3 spans 16 amino acids. CDR1 and CDR2 (germline): MNHNS, SASEGT. The PCR used 60 Vbeta and 13 Jbeta primers. TCRdb keeps only in-frame clones here, not all; method: immunoSEQ multiplex PCR. The table lists over 110,000 clones, about four fifths of them singletons. The V gene is TRBV6-1, the J gene TRBJ1-2; tentatively, D is TRBD1 (6 bases). The sequencing sample was made of PBMCs. The clonotype originates from a woman in her thirties or forties in good health and CMV-seropositive. In nucleotides, the CDR3 is TGTGCCAGCAGTGAAAGAATTTGGCAGGGGCACTATGGCTACACCTTC. This translates into CASSERIWQGHYGYTF.